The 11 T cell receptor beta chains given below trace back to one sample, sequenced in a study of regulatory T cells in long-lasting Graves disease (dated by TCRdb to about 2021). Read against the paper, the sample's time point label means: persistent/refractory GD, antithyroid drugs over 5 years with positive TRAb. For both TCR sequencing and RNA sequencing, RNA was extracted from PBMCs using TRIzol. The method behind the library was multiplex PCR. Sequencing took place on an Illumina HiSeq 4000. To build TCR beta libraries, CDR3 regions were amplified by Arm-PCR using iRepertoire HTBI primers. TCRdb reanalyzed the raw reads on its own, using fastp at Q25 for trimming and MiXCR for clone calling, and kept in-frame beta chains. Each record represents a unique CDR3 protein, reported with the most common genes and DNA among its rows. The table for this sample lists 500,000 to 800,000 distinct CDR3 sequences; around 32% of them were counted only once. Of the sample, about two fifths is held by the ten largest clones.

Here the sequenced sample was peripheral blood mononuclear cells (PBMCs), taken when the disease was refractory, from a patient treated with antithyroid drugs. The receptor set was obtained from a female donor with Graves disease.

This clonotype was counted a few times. Here the CDR3 DNA reads TGCAGTGCTCGGAAGGGACTCTACTCCTACGAGCAGTACTTC. It yields the protein CSARKGLYSYEQYF. V gene TRBV20-1 combines with J gene TRBJ2-7; tentatively, D is TRBD2 (6 bases). Germline V lookup: CDR1 DFQATT, CDR2 SNEGSKA (reference sequence). The CDR3 spans 14 residues. Trimming removed 5 bases at V and 0 bases at J, with 14 bases between.

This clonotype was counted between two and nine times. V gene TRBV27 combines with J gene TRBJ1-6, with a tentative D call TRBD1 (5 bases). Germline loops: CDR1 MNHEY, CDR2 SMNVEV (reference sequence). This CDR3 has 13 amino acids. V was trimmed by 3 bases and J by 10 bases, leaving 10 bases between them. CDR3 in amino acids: CASSFARVSPLHF. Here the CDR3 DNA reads TGTGCCAGCAGTTTTGCCAGGGTCTCACCCCTCCACTTT.

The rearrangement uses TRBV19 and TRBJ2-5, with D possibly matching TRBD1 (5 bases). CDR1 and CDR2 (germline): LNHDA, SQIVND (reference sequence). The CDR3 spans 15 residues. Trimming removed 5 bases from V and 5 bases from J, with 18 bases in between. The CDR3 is CASSLDSDRRETQYF. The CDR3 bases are TGTGCCAGTAGTCTCGACAGCGACAGAAGGGAGACCCAGTACTTC.

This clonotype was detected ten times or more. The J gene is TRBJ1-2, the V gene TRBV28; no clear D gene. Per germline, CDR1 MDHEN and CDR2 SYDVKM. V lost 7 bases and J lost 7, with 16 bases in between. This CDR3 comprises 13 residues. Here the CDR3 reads CASKRPGEGGYTF. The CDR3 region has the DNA TGTGCCAGCAAGAGGCCCGGGGAAGGTGGCTACACCTTC.

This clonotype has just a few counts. The CDR3 region has the DNA TGTGCCAGCAGCCAAGAAGGTCGCAGGGTGGACGAGCAGTACTTC. Protein: CASSQEGRRVDEQYF. The chain uses TRBV11-3 and TRBJ2-7, with a tentative D call TRBD1 (5 bases). V lost 5 bases and J lost 5, with 19 bases in between. This CDR3 spans 15 amino acids. CDR1 and CDR2 from the germline V gene are SGHNT and YENEEA.

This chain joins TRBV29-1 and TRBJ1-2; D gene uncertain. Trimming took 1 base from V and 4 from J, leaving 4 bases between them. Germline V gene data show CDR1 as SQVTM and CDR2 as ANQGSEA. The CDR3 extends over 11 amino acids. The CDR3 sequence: CSVEGFYGYTF. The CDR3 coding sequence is TGCAGCGTTGAAGGGTTCTATGGCTACACCTTC.

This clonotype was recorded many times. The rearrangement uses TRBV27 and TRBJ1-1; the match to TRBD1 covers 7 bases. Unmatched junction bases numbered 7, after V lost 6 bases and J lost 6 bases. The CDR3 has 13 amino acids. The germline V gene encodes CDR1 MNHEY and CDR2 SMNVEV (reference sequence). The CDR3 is CASRRTQGSEAFF. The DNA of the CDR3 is TGTGCCAGCAGACGGACACAGGGGTCTGAAGCTTTCTTT.

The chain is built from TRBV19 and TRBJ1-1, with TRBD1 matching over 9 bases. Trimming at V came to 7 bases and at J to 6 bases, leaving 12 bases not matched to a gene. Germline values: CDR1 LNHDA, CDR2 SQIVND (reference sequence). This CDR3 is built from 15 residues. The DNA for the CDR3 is TGTGCCAGTAATCCGACACCCGGACAGGGGCCTGAAGCTTTCTTT. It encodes CASNPTPGQGPEAFF. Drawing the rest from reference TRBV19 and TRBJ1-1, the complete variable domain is DGGITQSPKYLFRKEGQNVTLSCEQNLNHDAMYWYRQDPGQGLRLIYYSQIVNDFQKGDIAEGYSVSREKKESFPLTVTSAQKNPTAFYLCASNPTPGQGPEAFFGQGTRLTVV.

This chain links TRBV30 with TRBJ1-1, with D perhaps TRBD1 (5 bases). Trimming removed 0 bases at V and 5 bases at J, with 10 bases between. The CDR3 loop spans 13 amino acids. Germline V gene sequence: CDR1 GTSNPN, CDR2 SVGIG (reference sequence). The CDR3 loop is CAWSVGGRTEAFF. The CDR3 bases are TGTGCCTGGAGTGTGGGGGGTCGGACTGAAGCTTTCTTT. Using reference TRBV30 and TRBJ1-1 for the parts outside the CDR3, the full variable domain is SQTIHQWPATLVQPVGSPLSLECTVEGTSNPNLYWYRQAAGRGLQLLFYSVGIGQISSEVPQNLSASRPQDRQFILSSKKLLLSDSGFYLCAWSVGGRTEAFFGQGTRLTVV.

The CDR3 nucleotides read TGCAGCGTTGTGCCGGGCGGGCGCTACGAGCAGTACTTC. Protein product: CSVVPGGRYEQYF. The chain joins TRBV29-1 to TRBJ2-7; D is possibly TRBD2 (5 bases). This CDR3 has 13 amino acids. CDR1 and CDR2 from the germline V gene are SQVTM and ANQGSEA. Trimming pared 4 bases from V and 3 bases from J, leaving 13 bases between.

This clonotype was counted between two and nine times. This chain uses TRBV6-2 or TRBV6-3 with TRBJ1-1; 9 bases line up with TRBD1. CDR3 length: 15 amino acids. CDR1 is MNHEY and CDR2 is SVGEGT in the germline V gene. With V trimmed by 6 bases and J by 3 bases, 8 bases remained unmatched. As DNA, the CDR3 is TGTGCCAGCAGCCAACCCCGGGACAGGGACACTGAAGCTTTCTTT. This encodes CASSQPRDRDTEAFF.